These 23 T cell receptor beta chains were all obtained from the same sample, sequenced in a study of blood T cell repertoires in COVID-19. Only in-frame clones appear in the TCRdb table, and some are missing; sequencing was by immunoSEQ multiplex PCR. The sample consists of approximately 130,000 clones, about 77% of them appearing once. The sample comprised peripheral blood. Source of these receptors: a man older than 75 with acute or convalescent COVID-19.

This clone has only a few counts. This chain links TRBV10-1 with TRBJ1-1; D possibly corresponds to TRBD1 (5 bases). V lost 6 bases to trimming and J lost 7 bases, with 12 bases between them. CDR3 length: 12 residues. The germline V gene has CDR1 WNHNN and CDR2 SYGVQD (reference sequence). In DNA form, the CDR3 reads TGCGCCAGCAGAGGGGCGAGTCGTGAAGCTTTCTTT. This codes for CASRGASREAFF.

The chain is built from TRBV7-9 and TRBJ1-6; a possible D gene is TRBD1 (6 bases). The CDR3 has 16 residues. The ends were cut back, 1 base at V and 9 bases at J, with 16 bases in the middle. Looked up from germline, CDR1 is SEHNR and CDR2 is FQNEAQ (reference sequence). CDR3 loop: CASSLVTGQNLSPLHF. In DNA, the CDR3 is TGTGCCAGCAGCTTAGTCACGGGACAAAACCTTTCACCCCTCCACTTT.

J is TRBJ1-1 and V is TRBV7-2; TRBD1 matches at 7 bases. The germline gives CDR1 SGHTA, CDR2 FQGNSA. The CDR3 length is 13 residues. V lost 5 bases, J lost 4 bases, and 4 bases stayed unmatched. This CDR3 reads CASSPAGGTEAFF. In nucleotides, the CDR3 is TGTGCCAGCAGCCCTGCAGGGGGCACTGAAGCTTTCTTT.

The chain uses TRBV29-1 and TRBJ2-7, with a possible D match to TRBD2 (5 bases). Trimming took 4 bases from V and 4 from J, leaving 14 bases between them. The CDR3 has 13 amino acids. Germline V gene lookup returns CDR1 SQVTM and CDR2 ANQGSEA. CDR3 nucleotide sequence: TGCAGCGTTGTTTTTGCATCGGGATACGAGCAGTACTTC. Protein sequence: CSVVFASGYEQYF.

The rearrangement links TRBV19 to TRBJ1-2, with TRBD1 matching over 12 bases. Germline V lookup: CDR1 LNHDA, CDR2 SQIVND (reference sequence). The CDR3 runs 15 residues. J gave up 4 bases and V 9 bases, and 9 bases lay outside the gene matches. The DNA of the CDR3 is TGTGCCAGCAGTGAAGGGACAGGGGGCCTCTATGGCTACACCTTC. Translating gives CASSEGTGGLYGYTF.

The gene calls are TRBV12-3 or TRBV12-4 and TRBJ2-3; TRBD1 is a possible D gene (6 bases). V was pared by 8 bases and J by 9 bases, with 18 bases between. CDR3 size: 13 residues. CDR3 nucleotides: TGTGCCAGCGGACAGAAGATCGGGCGAACGCAGTATTTT. It translates to CASGQKIGRTQYF.

CDR3 nucleotide sequence: TGCGCCAGCAGCCAAGGAGCTGTTGGGTACAGGGGAGACTATGGCTACACCTTC. Protein sequence: CASSQGAVGYRGDYGYTF. The chain joins TRBV4-1 to TRBJ1-2; 7 bases are a match to TRBD1. This CDR3 has 18 residues. V trimming: 1 base; J trimming: 3 bases; junction bases outside the gene matches: 14. Germline-derived CDR1 and CDR2 are MGHRA and YSYEKL.

This chain links TRBV6-6 with TRBJ2-5, with TRBD2 as a possible D gene (5 bases). This CDR3 spans 14 amino acids. Trimming took 4 bases from V and 2 from J, leaving 11 bases between them. Germline CDR1 is MNHNY and CDR2 is SVGAGI (reference sequence). The CDR3 spells CASSFGLLQETQYF. In DNA form, the CDR3 reads TGTGCCAGCAGTTTCGGACTGTTACAAGAGACCCAGTACTTC.

This clone came up many times. The chain uses TRBV12-3 or TRBV12-4 and TRBJ1-5; D uncertain. The CDR3 is made up of 13 amino acids. V gave up 6 bases and J gave up 7 bases, with 13 bases separating them. The CDR3 is CASSPARGQPQHF. The CDR3 DNA sequence: TGTGCCAGCAGCCCGGCTCGAGGGCAGCCCCAGCATTTT.

The gene calls are TRBV11-2 and TRBJ1-1; no clear D gene. The CDR3 consists of 14 residues. CDR1 and CDR2 (germline): SGHAT, FQNNGV. The V gene lost 1 base and the J gene lost 3 bases, with 9 bases spanning the gap. The CDR3 region is CASSLGATHTEAFF. CDR3 sequence (DNA): TGTGCCAGCAGCTTAGGGGCCACCCACACTGAAGCTTTCTTT.

The chain is built from TRBV4-3 and TRBJ1-4; a possible D gene is TRBD1 (5 bases). The V end was cut by 1 base, the J end by 8 bases, with 11 bases between. This CDR3 is built from 14 residues. CDR1 is LGHNA, CDR2 YSLEER, per germline. The CDR3 spells CASSQVQGWEKLFF. Here the CDR3 DNA reads TGCGCCAGCAGCCAAGTCCAGGGCTGGGAAAAACTGTTTTTT.

V usage is TRBV4-1 and J usage is TRBJ2-2, with 7 bases matching TRBD1. The J segment lost 4 bases and the V segment lost 0 bases, leaving 5 bases of the junction unmatched. Germline values: CDR1 MGHRA, CDR2 YSYEKL. CDR3 length: 16 amino acids. The CDR3 here is CASSQDPGQVTGELFF. The CDR3, as DNA: TGCGCCAGCAGCCAAGATCCTGGACAGGTCACCGGGGAGCTGTTTTTT.

A remark on this clone: The sample has other DNA sequences that encode this CDR3 too. The genes are TRBV5-1 and TRBJ2-3, with 9 nucleotides matching TRBD2. The CDR3 runs to 14 residues. Germline V gives CDR1 SGHRS, CDR2 YFSETQ. The trim removed 0 bases at V and 6 bases at J, leaving 2 bases unmatched. Here the CDR3 reads CASSLGLAGDTQYF. For the CDR3, the DNA is TGCGCCAGCAGCTTGGGCCTAGCGGGGGATACGCAGTATTTT.

V usage is TRBV6-5 and J usage is TRBJ2-1, with 8 nucleotides matching TRBD1. Germline CDR1 is MNHEY and CDR2 is SVGAGI. The CDR3 contains 12 residues. V was pared by 6 bases and J by 12 bases, with 7 bases of the junction left unmatched. The chain's CDR3 is CASRNPGTGQFF. The CDR3 DNA follows: TGTGCCAGCAGAAACCCCGGGACAGGGCAGTTCTTC.

The chain is built from TRBV6-4 and TRBJ1-5, with no clear D. The CDR3 contains 13 residues. The V gene's germline CDR1 is MRHNA and CDR2 SNTAGT. Between the trimmed V and J ends, which lost 5 bases and 4 bases, there was a span of 9 bases. CDR3 region: CASSPEVNQPQHF. In DNA form, the CDR3 reads TGTGCCAGCAGTCCAGAGGTTAATCAGCCCCAGCATTTT.

The chain combines TRBV7-9 with TRBJ2-2; no firm D call. CDR3 length: 12 amino acids. CDR1 and CDR2 from the germline V gene are SEHNR and FQNEAQ (reference sequence). The ends were cut back, 2 bases at V and 6 bases at J, with 4 bases in the middle. The chain's CDR3 is CASSLLSGELFF. Here the CDR3 DNA reads TGTGCCAGCAGCTTACTGTCCGGGGAGCTGTTTTTT. The variable domain in full, completed from reference TRBV7-9 and TRBJ2-2, reads DTGVSQNPRHKITKRGQNVTFRCDPISEHNRLYWYRQTLGQGPEFLTYFQNEAQLEKSRLLSDRFSAERPKGSFSTLEIQRTEQGDSAMYLCASSLLSGELFFGEGSRLTVL.

This rearrangement joins TRBV5-4 to TRBJ2-1, with D unresolved. This CDR3 has 16 residues. V lost 0 bases and J 4 bases, leaving 14 bases between the germline ends. Germline values: CDR1 SGHNT, CDR2 YYREEE (reference sequence). The CDR3 loop reads CASSLGGVGIYNEQFF. The CDR3 DNA sequence: TGTGCCAGCAGCTTGGGAGGCGTGGGTATTTACAATGAGCAGTTCTTC.

This clone was recorded a few times. This chain links TRBV7-2 with TRBJ2-5, with 7 bases that match TRBD1. Germline CDR1 and CDR2: SGHTA and FQGNSA. The CDR3 runs to 13 residues. Losses at the gene ends were 3 bases for V and 2 bases for J; bases not matched to a gene: 0. The DNA of the CDR3 is TGTGCCAGCAGCTTGGGACAGCAAGAGACCCAGTACTTC. Amino acid sequence: CASSLGQQETQYF.

In DNA, the CDR3 is TGTGCCAGCAGCTTGCAGGGTTATGGCGAGGAAAAACTGTTTTTT. Protein sequence: CASSLQGYGEEKLFF. The V gene is TRBV5-6, the J gene TRBJ1-4, with D perhaps matching TRBD1 (5 bases). The CDR3 totals 15 residues. With 1 base removed from V and 8 bases from J, the gap between germline ends came to 15 bases. From germline, CDR1 is SGHDT and CDR2 YYEEEE.

This clone was counted a few times. The chain joins TRBV7-9 to TRBJ2-5, with D possibly TRBD1 on 6 matching bases. V lost 8 bases and J lost 2, with 15 bases in between. The CDR3 is made up of 14 amino acids. The germline V gene encodes CDR1 SEHNR and CDR2 FQNEAQ (reference sequence). CDR3 amino acids: CASGDNRVQETQYF. DNA of the CDR3: TGTGCCAGCGGCGACAACAGGGTACAAGAGACCCAGTACTTC.

A few counts support this clone. The chain carries TRBV10-3 and TRBJ2-5; the D gene is possibly TRBD1 (6 bases). Trimming stripped 5 bases from V and 0 bases from J, with 13 bases between. This CDR3 is 15 amino acids long. Germline V lookup: CDR1 ENHRY, CDR2 SYGVKD. CDR3 coding DNA: TGTGCCATCAGTTCCCGGGACAAGTACCAAGAGACCCAGTACTTC. Translated, it gives CAISSRDKYQETQYF.

J is TRBJ2-7 and V is TRBV12-3 or TRBV12-4; a weak D match, TRBD1 (5 bases). CDR3 length equals 13 residues. V was clipped by 3 bases and J by 4 bases, with 10 bases between them. CDR3 protein: CASSLFRTYEQYF. The CDR3, as DNA: TGTGCCAGCAGTTTGTTTCGGACATACGAGCAGTACTTC.

This sequence joins TRBV11-2 and TRBJ1-4; no firm D call. The CDR3 has 16 amino acids. Per the germline V gene, CDR1 is SGHAT and CDR2 is FQNNGV. V dropped 2 bases and J dropped 0 bases, with 10 bases sitting between them. CDR3 in DNA: TGTGCCAGCAGCTTACCGGGGATACCAACTAATGAAAAACTGTTTTTT. The encoded protein is CASSLPGIPTNEKLFF.